These 18 T cell receptor beta chains originate from one sample sequenced in a study of blood T cell repertoires in COVID-19. Assay: immunoSEQ multiplex PCR; the TCRdb copy retains only in-frame clones and omits some. The data hold 250,000 or so clones, with over 70% observed a single time. Sequenced: peripheral blood. All receptors come from a woman aged 40 to 55 who had recovered from COVID-19.

This chain joins TRBV5-1 and TRBJ1-3; unclear D gene. Trimming stripped 0 bases from V and 0 bases from J, with 10 bases between. CDR3 length: 16 amino acids. Germline CDR1 SGHRS, CDR2 YFSETQ. The CDR3 protein is CASSLDLLSSGNTIYF. Here the CDR3 DNA reads TGCGCCAGCAGCTTGGACCTTCTAAGCTCTGGAAACACCATATATTTT.

The chain has TRBV19 and TRBJ1-5; D unclear. Germline V gives CDR1 LNHDA, CDR2 SQIVND (reference sequence). Deletions cut 5 bases from V and 0 bases from J, with 17 bases between. The CDR3 length is 17 residues. This chain's CDR3 is CASSPRRQLYSNQPQHF. The CDR3 nucleotides are TGTGCCAGTAGTCCCCGGAGGCAGCTGTATAGCAATCAGCCCCAGCATTTT.

J is TRBJ1-1 and V is TRBV29-1, with D possibly being TRBD1 (5 bases). V dropped 2 bases and J dropped 5 bases, with 15 bases sitting between them. The CDR3 is made up of 14 amino acids. Per the germline V gene, CDR1 is SQVTM and CDR2 is ANQGSEA. The CDR3 protein is CSVERSGFDTEAFF. The CDR3, as DNA: TGCAGCGTTGAACGGTCAGGGTTTGATACTGAAGCTTTCTTT.

The chain recombines TRBV19 with TRBJ2-5, with 10 positions matching TRBD2. From germline, CDR1 is LNHDA and CDR2 SQIVND (reference sequence). CDR3 length equals 14 residues. The CDR3 region is CATRVAGGGETQYF. CDR3 bases: TGTGCGACAAGAGTAGCGGGGGGCGGGGAGACCCAGTACTTC. Filled out from reference TRBV19 and TRBJ2-5, the complete variable domain reads DGGITQSPKYLFRKEGQNVTLSCEQNLNHDAMYWYRQDPGQGLRLIYYSQIVNDFQKGDIAEGYSVSREKKESFPLTVTSAQKNPTAFYLCATRVAGGGETQYFGPGTRLLVL.

V usage is TRBV7-9 and J usage is TRBJ2-7; D unclear. Trimming took off 2 bases at V and 6 bases at J, with 8 bases between the two ends. Germline CDR1 SEHNR, CDR2 FQNEAQ (reference sequence). The CDR3 runs 12 residues. This CDR3 reads CASSLWAREQYF. The CDR3, as DNA: TGTGCCAGCAGCTTATGGGCGCGCGAGCAGTACTTC. Drawing the rest from reference TRBV7-9 and TRBJ2-7, the complete variable domain is DTGVSQNPRHKITKRGQNVTFRCDPISEHNRLYWYRQTLGQGPEFLTYFQNEAQLEKSRLLSDRFSAERPKGSFSTLEIQRTEQGDSAMYLCASSLWAREQYFGPGTRLTVT.

V gene TRBV4-1 combines with J gene TRBJ1-2, with D perhaps matching TRBD1 (5 bases). This CDR3 spans 16 amino acids. The V and J ends lost 4 bases and 7 bases respectively, with 22 bases between them. Germline-derived CDR1 and CDR2 are MGHRA and YSYEKL. The CDR3: CASSPRSGRDKVGYTF. CDR3 nucleotides: TGCGCCAGCAGCCCCCGATCCGGCAGGGATAAGGTTGGCTACACCTTC.

The J gene is TRBJ1-1, the V gene TRBV30; 7 positions match TRBD1. J lost 1 base, V lost 0 bases, and 11 bases had no gene match. CDR3 length: 17 residues. Germline CDR1 is GTSNPN and CDR2 is SVGIG (reference sequence). The CDR3 DNA is TGTGCCTGGAGTGTAACCGGGACAGTCAGGGGGAACACTGAAGCTTTCTTT. Protein product: CAWSVTGTVRGNTEAFF.

This clone was recorded a few times. The chain recombines TRBV6-5 with TRBJ1-1, with D perhaps matching TRBD1 (5 bases). Germline V gene data show CDR1 as MNHEY and CDR2 as SVGAGI. The ends were cut back, 6 bases at V and 7 bases at J, with 12 bases in the middle. The CDR3 covers 12 residues. CDR3 bases: TGTGCCAGCAGGTGGGGCTTTATTGAAGCTTTCTTT. This encodes CASRWGFIEAFF.

The chain recombines TRBV5-6 with TRBJ1-2; tentatively, D is TRBD1 (5 bases). V gave up 4 bases and J gave up 5 bases, with 21 bases separating them. The V gene's germline CDR1 is SGHDT and CDR2 YYEEEE. This CDR3 contains 16 residues. CDR3 nucleotides: TGTGCCAGCAGCCCCCCCGGGTCAGGGTTGCAGTATGGCTACACCTTC. Its protein is CASSPPGSGLQYGYTF.

The chain links TRBV6-5 to TRBJ2-3, with 8 nucleotides matching TRBD1. V gave up 6 bases and J gave up 9 bases; unmatched junction bases: 5. Germline CDR1 is MNHEY and CDR2 is SVGAGI. The CDR3 spans 12 residues. DNA for the CDR3: TGTGCCAGCAGAGGACAGGGTCCAACGCAGTATTTT. The encoded protein is CASRGQGPTQYF.

This chain connects TRBV20-1 to TRBJ2-3; maybe TRBD2 (5 bases). Trimming left V 3 bases short and J 3 bases short, with 13 bases between. CDR1 DFQATT and CDR2 SNEGSKA come from the germline V gene (reference sequence). The CDR3 has 14 amino acids. As DNA, the CDR3 is TGCAGTGCTAGTTACCGGGAACGAACAGATACGCAGTATTTT. It codes for CSASYRERTDTQYF.

The J gene is TRBJ2-1, the V gene TRBV29-1; 7 positions agree with TRBD1. The CDR3 has 12 residues. Germline V gives CDR1 SQVTM, CDR2 ANQGSEA. Unmatched junction bases numbered 4, after V lost 5 bases and J lost 6 bases. The CDR3 here is CSVPRGSNEQFF. The CDR3 DNA reads TGCAGCGTTCCCAGGGGGAGCAATGAGCAGTTCTTC.

J is TRBJ2-1 and V is TRBV29-1; D is possibly TRBD2 (5 bases). The germline CDR1 and CDR2 sequences are SQVTM and ANQGSEA. Trimming pared 8 bases from V and 5 bases from J, leaving 10 bases between. The CDR3 covers 11 residues. This CDR3 reads CSFTGNNEQFF. The CDR3 bases are TGCAGCTTTACGGGGAACAATGAGCAGTTCTTC.

J is TRBJ2-7 and V is TRBV5-4; 8 nucleotides match TRBD2. Germline trimming cut 3 bases from V and 0 bases from J; bases unmatched to any gene: 8. The germline gives CDR1 SGHNT, CDR2 YYREEE (reference sequence). The CDR3 runs 16 residues. The CDR3 loop reads CASSSGGGGRSYEQYF. CDR3 coding DNA: TGTGCCAGCAGCTCCGGGGGGGGCGGACGCTCCTACGAGCAGTACTTC.

The chain couples TRBV3-1 (or the pseudogene TRBV3-2) to TRBJ1-1; D is unclear. V gave up 0 bases and J gave up 10 bases, with 9 bases separating them. This CDR3 comprises 12 residues. Per the germline V gene, CDR1 is LGHDT and CDR2 is YNNKEL (reference sequence). CDR3 nucleotide sequence: TGTGCCAGCAGCCAAGATTGGCGGGCAGCTTTCTTT. Its protein is CASSQDWRAAFF.

This clone was seen only once. CDR3 residues: CASSRDADREYLYGYTF. Here the CDR3 DNA reads TGCGCCAGCAGCCGGGATGCGGACAGGGAGTATCTCTATGGCTACACCTTC. The chain uses TRBV4-3 and TRBJ1-2, with 8 bases matching TRBD1. The CDR3 is 17 residues long. V trimming: 4 bases; J trimming: 4 bases; junction bases outside the gene matches: 14. Germline values: CDR1 LGHNA, CDR2 YSLEER.

The CDR3 here is CASSFRGRGGPGEQYF. Here the CDR3 DNA reads TGTGCCAGCAGCTTCCGAGGCCGGGGGGGGCCTGGGGAGCAGTACTTC. V is TRBV5-8 and J is TRBJ2-7; 8 bases fit TRBD2. Germline V lookup: CDR1 SGHTS, CDR2 YDEGEE. The CDR3 runs 16 residues. J lost 7 bases, V lost 2 bases, and 14 bases had no gene match.

The gene calls are TRBV5-6 and TRBJ2-3, with TRBD2 matching 13 bases. The CDR3 contains 18 residues. Trimming cost V 4 bases and J 1 base; bases outside gene matches: 9. Germline CDR1 and CDR2: SGHDT and YYEEEE. Here the CDR3 DNA reads TGTGCCAGCAGCGTAGGACTAGCGGGGGCCTCCGGCACAGATACGCAGTATTTT. It translates to CASSVGLAGASGTDTQYF. The full variable domain, in which reference TRBV5-6 and TRBJ2-3 provide the parts outside the CDR3, is DAGVTQSPTHLIKTRGQQVTLRCSPKSGHDTVSWYQQALGQGPQFIFQYYEEEERQRGNFPDRFSGHQFPNYSSELNVNALLLGDSALYLCASSVGLAGASGTDTQYFGPGTRLTVL.